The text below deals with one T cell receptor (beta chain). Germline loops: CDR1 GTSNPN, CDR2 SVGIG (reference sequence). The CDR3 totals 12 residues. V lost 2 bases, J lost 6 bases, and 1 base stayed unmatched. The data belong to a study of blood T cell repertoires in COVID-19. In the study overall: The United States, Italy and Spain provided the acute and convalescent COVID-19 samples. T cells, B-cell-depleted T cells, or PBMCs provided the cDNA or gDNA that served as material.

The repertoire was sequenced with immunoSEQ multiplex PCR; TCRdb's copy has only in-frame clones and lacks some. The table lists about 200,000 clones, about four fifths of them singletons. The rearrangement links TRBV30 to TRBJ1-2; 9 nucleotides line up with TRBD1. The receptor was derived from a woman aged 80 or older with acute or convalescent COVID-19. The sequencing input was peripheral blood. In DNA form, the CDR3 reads TGTGCCTGGAGTAGGACAGGGGATGGCTACACCTTC. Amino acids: CAWSRTGDGYTF.